The T cell receptor beta chain under discussion was sequenced for a study of shared clonotypes between healthy human individuals. The CDR3 covers 15 residues. Germline V gene data show CDR1 as ENHRY and CDR2 as SYGVKD. With 2 bases removed from V and 2 bases from J, the gap between germline ends came to 10 bases. Only in-frame clones appear in the TCRdb table, and some are missing; sequencing was by immunoSEQ multiplex PCR. Of around 2,000,000 clones in the sample, approximately 94% are singletons; the top ten hold over 1.5%. Terminally differentiated effector memory CD45RA+ cells were excluded by CCR7 positive selection of CD45RO-negative cells.

The chain recombines TRBV10-3 with TRBJ2-1, with no clear D. The sample comprised naive CD8+ T cells from PBMCs. The sequence was collected from a man between 18 and 35 years old in good health. Some clones in this sample may be carry-over from other donors' samples. Here the CDR3 reads CAISEPLATYNEQFF. Here the CDR3 DNA reads TGTGCCATCAGTGAGCCCTTAGCAACCTACAATGAGCAGTTCTTC.